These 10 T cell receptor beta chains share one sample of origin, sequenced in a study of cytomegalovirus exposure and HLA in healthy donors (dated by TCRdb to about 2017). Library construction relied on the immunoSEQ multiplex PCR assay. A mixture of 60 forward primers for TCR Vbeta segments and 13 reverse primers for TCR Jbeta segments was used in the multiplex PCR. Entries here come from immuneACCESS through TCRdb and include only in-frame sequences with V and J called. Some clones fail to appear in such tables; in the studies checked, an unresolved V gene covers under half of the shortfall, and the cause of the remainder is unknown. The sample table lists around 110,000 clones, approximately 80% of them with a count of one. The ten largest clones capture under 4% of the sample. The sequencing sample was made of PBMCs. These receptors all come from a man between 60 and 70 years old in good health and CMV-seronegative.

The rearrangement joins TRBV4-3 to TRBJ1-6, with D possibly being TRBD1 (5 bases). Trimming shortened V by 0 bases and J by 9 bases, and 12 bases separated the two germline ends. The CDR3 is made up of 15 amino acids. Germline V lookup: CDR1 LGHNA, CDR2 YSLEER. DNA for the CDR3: TGCGCCAGCAGCCAAGATAGGAGGGGAGGTTCACCCCTCCACTTT. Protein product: CASSQDRRGGSPLHF.

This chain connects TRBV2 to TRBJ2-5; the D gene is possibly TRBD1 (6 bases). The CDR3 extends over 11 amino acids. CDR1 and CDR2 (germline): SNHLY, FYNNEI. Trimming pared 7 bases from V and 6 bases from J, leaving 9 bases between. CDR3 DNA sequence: TGTGCCAGCACCTGGGGGCAGACCCAGTACTTC. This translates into CASTWGQTQYF. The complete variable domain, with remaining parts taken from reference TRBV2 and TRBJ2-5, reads EPEVTQTPSHQVTQMGQEVILRCVPISNHLYFYWYRQILGQKVEFLVSFYNNEISEKSEIFDDQFSVERPDGSNFTLKIRSTKLEDSAMYFCASTWGQTQYFGPGTRLLVL.

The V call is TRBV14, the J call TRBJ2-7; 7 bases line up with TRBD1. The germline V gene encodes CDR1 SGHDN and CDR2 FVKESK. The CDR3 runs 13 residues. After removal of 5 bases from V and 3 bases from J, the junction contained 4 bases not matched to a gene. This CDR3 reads CASSARQGYEQYV. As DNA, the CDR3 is TGTGCCAGCAGCGCCCGACAGGGCTACGAGCAGTACGTC.

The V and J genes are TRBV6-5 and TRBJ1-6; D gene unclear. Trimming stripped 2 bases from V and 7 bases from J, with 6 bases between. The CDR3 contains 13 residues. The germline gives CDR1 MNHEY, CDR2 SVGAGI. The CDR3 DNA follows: TGTGCCAGCAGTTACGGAGAAAATTCACCCCTCCACTTT. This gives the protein CASSYGENSPLHF.

The CDR3, as DNA: TGTGCCAGCAGCTTAGCGCCGGGATCCTCCTACAATGAGCAGTTCTTC. It is translated as CASSLAPGSSYNEQFF. The V call is TRBV7-9, the J call TRBJ2-1, with D possibly matching TRBD2 (5 bases). The germline CDR1 and CDR2 sequences are SEHNR and FQNEAQ (reference sequence). Trimming shortened V by 0 bases and J by 0 bases, and 9 bases separated the two germline ends. CDR3 length: 16 amino acids.

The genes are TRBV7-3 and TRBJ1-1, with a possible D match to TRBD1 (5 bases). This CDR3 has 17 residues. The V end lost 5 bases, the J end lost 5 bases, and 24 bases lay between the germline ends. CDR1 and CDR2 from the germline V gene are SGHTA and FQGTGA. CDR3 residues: CASSLFGWGGKGTEAFF. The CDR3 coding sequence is TGTGCCAGCAGCCTCTTCGGGTGGGGGGGGAAAGGGACTGAAGCTTTCTTT. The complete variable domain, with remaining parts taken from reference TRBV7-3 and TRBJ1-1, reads GAGVSQTPSNKVTEKGKYVELRCDPISGHTALYWYRQSLGQGPEFLIYFQGTGAADDSGLPNDRFFAVRPEGSVSTLKIQRTERGDSAVYLCASSLFGWGGKGTEAFFGQGTRLTVV.

The CDR3 reads CASSHEERPHEQFF. The CDR3 coding sequence is TGTGCCAGCAGCCACGAGGAACGCCCCCATGAGCAGTTCTTC. V gene TRBV4-2 combines with J gene TRBJ2-1, with D unresolved. The V and J ends lost 3 bases and 8 bases respectively, with 14 bases between them. The CDR3 is made up of 14 amino acids. From germline, CDR1 is LGHNA and CDR2 YNFKEQ.

The DNA for the CDR3 is TGTGCCAGCAGCCAAGACAGTTGGTCTAATGAAAAACTGTTTTTT. This translates into CASSQDSWSNEKLFF. The V and J genes are TRBV4-2 and TRBJ1-4; D not resolved. Germline CDR1 and CDR2: LGHNA and YNFKEQ. The CDR3 has 15 residues. The germline V and J ends were trimmed by 0 bases and 3 bases, with 8 bases remaining between them.

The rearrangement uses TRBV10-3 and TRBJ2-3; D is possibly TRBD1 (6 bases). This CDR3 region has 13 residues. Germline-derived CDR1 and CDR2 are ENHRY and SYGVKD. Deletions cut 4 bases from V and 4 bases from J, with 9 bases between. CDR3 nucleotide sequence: TGTGCCATCAGTGTGGCAGGGGCAGATACGCAGTATTTT. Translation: CAISVAGADTQYF.

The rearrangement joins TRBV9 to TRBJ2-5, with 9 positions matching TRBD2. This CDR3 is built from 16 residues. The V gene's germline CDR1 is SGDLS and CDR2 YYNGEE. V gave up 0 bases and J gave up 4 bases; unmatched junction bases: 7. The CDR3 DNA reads TGTGCCAGCAGCGTAGGAAGTCTAGCGGGGAGAGAGACCCAGTACTTC. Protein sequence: CASSVGSLAGRETQYF.